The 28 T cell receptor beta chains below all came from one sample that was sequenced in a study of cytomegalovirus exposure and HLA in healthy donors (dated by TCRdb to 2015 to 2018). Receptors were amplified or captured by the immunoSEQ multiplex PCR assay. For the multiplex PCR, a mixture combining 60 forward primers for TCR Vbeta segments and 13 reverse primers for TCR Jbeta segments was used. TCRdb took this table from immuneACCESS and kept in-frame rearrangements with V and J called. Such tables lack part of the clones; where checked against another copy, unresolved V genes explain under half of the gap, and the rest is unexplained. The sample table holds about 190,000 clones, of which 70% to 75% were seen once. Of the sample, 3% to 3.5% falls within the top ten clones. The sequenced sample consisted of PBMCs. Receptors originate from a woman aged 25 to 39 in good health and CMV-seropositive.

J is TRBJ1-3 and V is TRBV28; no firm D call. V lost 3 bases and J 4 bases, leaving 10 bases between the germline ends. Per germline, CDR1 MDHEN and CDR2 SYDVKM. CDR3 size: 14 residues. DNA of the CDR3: TGTGCCAGCAGTTTGGGCATGGCGGGAAACACCATATATTTT. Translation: CASSLGMAGNTIYF.

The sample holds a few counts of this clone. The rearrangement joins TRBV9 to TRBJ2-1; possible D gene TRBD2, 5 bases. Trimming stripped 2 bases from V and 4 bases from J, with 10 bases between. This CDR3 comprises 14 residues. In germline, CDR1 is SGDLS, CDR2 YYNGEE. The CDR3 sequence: CASSVEENYNEQFF. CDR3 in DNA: TGTGCCAGCAGCGTGGAGGAGAATTACAATGAGCAGTTCTTC.

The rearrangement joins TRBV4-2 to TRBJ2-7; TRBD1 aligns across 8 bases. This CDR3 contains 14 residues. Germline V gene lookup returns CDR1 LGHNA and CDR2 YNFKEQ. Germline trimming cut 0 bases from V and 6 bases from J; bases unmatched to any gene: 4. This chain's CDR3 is CASSQEQGGAEQYF. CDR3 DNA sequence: TGTGCCAGCAGCCAAGAACAGGGGGGTGCCGAGCAGTACTTC.

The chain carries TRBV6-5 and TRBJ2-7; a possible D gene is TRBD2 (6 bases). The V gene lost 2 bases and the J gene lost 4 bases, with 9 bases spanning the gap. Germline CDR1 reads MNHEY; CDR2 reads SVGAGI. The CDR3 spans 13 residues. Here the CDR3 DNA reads TGTGCCAGCAGTTACGGGGGGAGGTACGAGCAGTACTTC. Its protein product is CASSYGGRYEQYF.

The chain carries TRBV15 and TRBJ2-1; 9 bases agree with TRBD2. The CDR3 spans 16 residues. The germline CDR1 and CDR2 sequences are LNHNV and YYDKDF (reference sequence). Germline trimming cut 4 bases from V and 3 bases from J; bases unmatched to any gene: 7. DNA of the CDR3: TGTGCCACCAGCATCGGGTCTAGCGGGATCTACAATGAGCAGTTCTTC. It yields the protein CATSIGSSGIYNEQFF. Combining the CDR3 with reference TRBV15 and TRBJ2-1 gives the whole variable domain DAMVIQNPRYQVTQFGKPVTLSCSQTLNHNVMYWYQQKSSQAPKLLFHYYDKDFNNEADTPDNFQSRRPNTSFCFLDIRSPGLGDTAMYLCATSIGSSGIYNEQFFGPGTRLTVL.

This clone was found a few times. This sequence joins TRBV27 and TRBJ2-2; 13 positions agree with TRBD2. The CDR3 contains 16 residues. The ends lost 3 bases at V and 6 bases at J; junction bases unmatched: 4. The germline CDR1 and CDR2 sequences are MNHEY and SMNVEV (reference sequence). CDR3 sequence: CASSFRLAGGPGELFF. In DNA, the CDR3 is TGTGCCAGCAGTTTCAGACTAGCGGGAGGCCCCGGGGAGCTGTTTTTT.

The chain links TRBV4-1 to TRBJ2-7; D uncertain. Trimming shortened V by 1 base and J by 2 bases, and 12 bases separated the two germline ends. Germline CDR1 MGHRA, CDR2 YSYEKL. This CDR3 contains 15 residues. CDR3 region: CASSQGLSEAYEQYF. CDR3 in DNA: TGCGCCAGCAGCCAAGGACTGTCTGAGGCCTACGAGCAGTACTTC.

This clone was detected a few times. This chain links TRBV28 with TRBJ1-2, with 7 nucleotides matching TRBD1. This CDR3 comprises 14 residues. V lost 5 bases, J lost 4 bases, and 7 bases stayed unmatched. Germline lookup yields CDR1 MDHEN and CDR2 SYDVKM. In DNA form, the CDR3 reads TGTGCCAGCAGTCGGACAGGCTCCTTCTATGGCTACACCTTC. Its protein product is CASSRTGSFYGYTF.

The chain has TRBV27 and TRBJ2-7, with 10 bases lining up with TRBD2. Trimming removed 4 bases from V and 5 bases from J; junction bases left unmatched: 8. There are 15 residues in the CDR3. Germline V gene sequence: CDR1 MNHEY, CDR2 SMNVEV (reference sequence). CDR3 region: CASSSKALAGDEQYF. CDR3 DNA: TGTGCCAGCAGTTCCAAAGCCCTAGCGGGAGACGAGCAGTACTTC.

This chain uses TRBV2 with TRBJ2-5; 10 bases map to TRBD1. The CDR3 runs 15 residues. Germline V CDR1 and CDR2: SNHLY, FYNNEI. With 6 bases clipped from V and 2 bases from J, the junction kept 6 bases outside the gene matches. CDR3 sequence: CASRHGTGVQETQYF. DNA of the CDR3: TGTGCCAGCAGGCATGGGACAGGGGTTCAAGAGACCCAGTACTTC.

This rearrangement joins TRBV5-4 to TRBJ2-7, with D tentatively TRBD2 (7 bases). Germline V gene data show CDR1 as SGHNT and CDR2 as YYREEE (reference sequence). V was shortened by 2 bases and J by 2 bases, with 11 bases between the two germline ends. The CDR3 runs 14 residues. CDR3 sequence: CASSFRGGPYEQYF. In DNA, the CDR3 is TGTGCCAGCAGCTTCAGGGGAGGGCCCTACGAGCAGTACTTC. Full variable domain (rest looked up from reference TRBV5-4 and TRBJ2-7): ETGVTQSPTHLIKTRGQQVTLRCSSQSGHNTVSWYQQALGQGPQFIFQYYREEENGRGNFPPRFSGLQFPNYSSELNVNALELDDSALYLCASSFRGGPYEQYFGPGTRLTVT.

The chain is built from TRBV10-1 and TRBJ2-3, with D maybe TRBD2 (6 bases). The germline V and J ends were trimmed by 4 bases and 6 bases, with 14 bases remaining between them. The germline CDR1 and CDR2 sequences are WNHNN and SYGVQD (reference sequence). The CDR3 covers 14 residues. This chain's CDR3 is CASSGRGGEDTQYF. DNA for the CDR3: TGCGCCAGCAGTGGACGAGGAGGGGAGGATACGCAGTATTTT.

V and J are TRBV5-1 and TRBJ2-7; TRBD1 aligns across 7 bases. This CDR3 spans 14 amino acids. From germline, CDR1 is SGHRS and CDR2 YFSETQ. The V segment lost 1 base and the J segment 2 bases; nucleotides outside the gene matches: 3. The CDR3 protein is CASSLWGQTYEQYF. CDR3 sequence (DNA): TGCGCCAGCAGCTTGTGGGGACAGACCTACGAGCAGTACTTC.

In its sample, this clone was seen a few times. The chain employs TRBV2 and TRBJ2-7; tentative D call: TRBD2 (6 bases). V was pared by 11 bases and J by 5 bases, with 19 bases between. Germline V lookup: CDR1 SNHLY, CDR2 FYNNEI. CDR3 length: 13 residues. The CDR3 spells CACTVAAGHEQYF. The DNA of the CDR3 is TGTGCCTGCACGGTAGCGGCCGGTCACGAGCAGTACTTC. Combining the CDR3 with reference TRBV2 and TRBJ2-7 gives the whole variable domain EPEVTQTPSHQVTQMGQEVILRCVPISNHLYFYWYRQILGQKVEFLVSFYNNEISEKSEIFDDQFSVERPDGSNFTLKIRSTKLEDSAMYFCACTVAAGHEQYFGPGTRLTVT.

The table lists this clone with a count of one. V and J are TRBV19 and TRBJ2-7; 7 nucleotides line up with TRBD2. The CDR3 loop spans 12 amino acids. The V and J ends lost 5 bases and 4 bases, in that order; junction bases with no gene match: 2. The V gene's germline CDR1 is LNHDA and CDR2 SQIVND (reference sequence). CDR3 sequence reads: CASSAAGYEQYF. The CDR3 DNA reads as TGTGCCAGTAGTGCAGCGGGGTACGAGCAGTACTTC. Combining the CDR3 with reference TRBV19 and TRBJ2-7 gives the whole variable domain DGGITQSPKYLFRKEGQNVTLSCEQNLNHDAMYWYRQDPGQGLRLIYYSQIVNDFQKGDIAEGYSVSREKKESFPLTVTSAQKNPTAFYLCASSAAGYEQYFGPGTRLTVT.

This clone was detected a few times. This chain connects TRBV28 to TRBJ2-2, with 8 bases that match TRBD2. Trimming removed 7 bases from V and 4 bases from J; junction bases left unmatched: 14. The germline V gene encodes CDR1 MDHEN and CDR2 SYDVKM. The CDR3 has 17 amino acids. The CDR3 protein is CASNPGGPREGTGELFF. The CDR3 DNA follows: TGTGCCAGCAACCCCGGGGGTCCCCGGGAGGGCACCGGGGAGCTGTTTTTT.

CDR3 loop: CASSVWTGDGYTF. The CDR3 DNA sequence: TGCGCCAGCAGCGTATGGACAGGCGATGGCTACACCTTC. The rearrangement joins TRBV5-1 to TRBJ1-2; 7 nucleotides agree with TRBD1. With 4 bases clipped from V and 6 bases from J, the junction kept 6 bases outside the gene matches. The germline CDR1 and CDR2 sequences are SGHRS and YFSETQ. The CDR3 contains 13 residues.

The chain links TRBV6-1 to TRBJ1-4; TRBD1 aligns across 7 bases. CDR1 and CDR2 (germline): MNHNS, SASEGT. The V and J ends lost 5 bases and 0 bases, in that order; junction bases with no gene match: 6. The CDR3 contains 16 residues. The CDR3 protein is CASSQETGPTNEKLFF. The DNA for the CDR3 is TGTGCCAGCAGTCAAGAGACAGGGCCAACTAATGAAAAACTGTTTTTT.

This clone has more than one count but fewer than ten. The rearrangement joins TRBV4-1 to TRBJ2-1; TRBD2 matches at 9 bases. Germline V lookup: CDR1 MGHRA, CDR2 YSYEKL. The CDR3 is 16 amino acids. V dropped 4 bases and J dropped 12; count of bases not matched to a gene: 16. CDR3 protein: CASSPSLSGSRGSQFF. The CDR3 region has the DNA TGCGCCAGCAGCCCATCACTTAGCGGGAGTAGGGGTTCGCAGTTCTTC.

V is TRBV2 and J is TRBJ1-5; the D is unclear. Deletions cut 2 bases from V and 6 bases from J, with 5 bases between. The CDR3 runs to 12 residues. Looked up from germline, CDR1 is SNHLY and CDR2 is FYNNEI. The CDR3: CASSETFQPQHF. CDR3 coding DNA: TGTGCCAGCAGTGAAACATTTCAGCCCCAGCATTTT. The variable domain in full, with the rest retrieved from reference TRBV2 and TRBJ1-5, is EPEVTQTPSHQVTQMGQEVILRCVPISNHLYFYWYRQILGQKVEFLVSFYNNEISEKSEIFDDQFSVERPDGSNFTLKIRSTKLEDSAMYFCASSETFQPQHFGDGTRLSIL.

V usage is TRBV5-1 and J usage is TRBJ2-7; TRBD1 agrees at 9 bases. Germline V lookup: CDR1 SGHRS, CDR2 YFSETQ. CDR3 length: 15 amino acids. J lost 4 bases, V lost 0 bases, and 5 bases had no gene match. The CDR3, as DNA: TGCGCCAGCAGCTTGGGGACAGGGGAATATTACGAGCAGTACTTC. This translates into CASSLGTGEYYEQYF.

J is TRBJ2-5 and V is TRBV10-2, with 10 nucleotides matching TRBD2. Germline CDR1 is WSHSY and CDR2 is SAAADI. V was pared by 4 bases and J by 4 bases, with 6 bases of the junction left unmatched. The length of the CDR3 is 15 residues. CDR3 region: CASSGLAGGGETQYF. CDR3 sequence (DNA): TGCGCCAGCAGTGGATTAGCGGGAGGAGGAGAGACCCAGTACTTC.

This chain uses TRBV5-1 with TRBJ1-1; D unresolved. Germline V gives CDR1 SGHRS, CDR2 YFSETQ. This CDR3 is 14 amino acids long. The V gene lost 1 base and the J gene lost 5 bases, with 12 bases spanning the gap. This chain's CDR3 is CASSLKRYDTEAFF. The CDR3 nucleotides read TGCGCCAGCAGCTTGAAGAGGTATGATACTGAAGCTTTCTTT.

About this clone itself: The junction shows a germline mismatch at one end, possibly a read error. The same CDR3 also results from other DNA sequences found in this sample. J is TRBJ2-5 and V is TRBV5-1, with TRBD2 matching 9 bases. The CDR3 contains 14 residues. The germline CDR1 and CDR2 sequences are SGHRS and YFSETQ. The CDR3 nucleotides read TGCGCCAGCAGCTCGGTGCGGGGGGGAGAGACTCAGTACTTC. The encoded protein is CASSSVRGGETQYF.

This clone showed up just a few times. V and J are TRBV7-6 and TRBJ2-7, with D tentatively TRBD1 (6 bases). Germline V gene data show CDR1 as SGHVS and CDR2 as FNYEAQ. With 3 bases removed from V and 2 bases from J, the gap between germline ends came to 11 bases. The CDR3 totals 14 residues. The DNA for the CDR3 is TGTGCCAGCAGCTTGACGGGACAAACCTACGAGCAGTACTTC. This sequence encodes CASSLTGQTYEQYF. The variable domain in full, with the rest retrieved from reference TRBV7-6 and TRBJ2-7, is GAGVSQSPRYKVTKRGQDVALRCDPISGHVSLYWYRQALGQGPEFLTYFNYEAQQDKSGLPNDRFSAERPEGSISTLTIQRTEQRDSAMYRCASSLTGQTYEQYFGPGTRLTVT.

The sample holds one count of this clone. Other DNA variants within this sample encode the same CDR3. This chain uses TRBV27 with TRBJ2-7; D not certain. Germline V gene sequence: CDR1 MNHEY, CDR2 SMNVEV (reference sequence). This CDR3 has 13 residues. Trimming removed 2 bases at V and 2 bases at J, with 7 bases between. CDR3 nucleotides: TGTGCCAGCAGTTTAGGAGCTGCCTACGAGCAGTACTTC. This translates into CASSLGAAYEQYF.

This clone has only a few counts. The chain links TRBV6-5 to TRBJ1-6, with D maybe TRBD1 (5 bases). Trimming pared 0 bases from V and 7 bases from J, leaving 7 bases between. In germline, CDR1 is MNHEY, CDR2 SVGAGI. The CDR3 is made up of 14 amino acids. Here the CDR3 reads CASSYSGANSPLHF. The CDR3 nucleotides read TGTGCCAGCAGTTACTCAGGGGCCAATTCACCCCTCCACTTT.

Here the CDR3 DNA reads TGTGCCAGCAGTTACTCGAGTGGCAGGTCGACCGGGGAGCTGTTTTTT. Translation: CASSYSSGRSTGELFF. The chain uses TRBV6-5 and TRBJ2-2; D ambiguous. The CDR3 consists of 16 residues. The germline V gene encodes CDR1 MNHEY and CDR2 SVGAGI. V was shortened by 0 bases and J by 5 bases, with 13 bases between the two germline ends.